Here is one T cell receptor beta chain with its context. The antigen is unknown. The sample originates from a study of cytomegalovirus exposure and HLA in healthy donors. Study-level findings and limits: HLA alleles were associated with 18,000 or so TCR beta sequences in a later analysis at 0.05 false discovery rate. Most subjects had HLA-A and HLA-B alleles reportedly predicted accurately by TCR beta sequences.

The CDR3 has 13 amino acids. Germline lookup yields CDR1 SGHKS and CDR2 YYEKEE (reference sequence). Trimming removed 2 bases from V and 8 bases from J, with 11 bases in between. Both 60 Vbeta primers and 13 Jbeta primers went into the PCR. In the source study's methods: In a later analysis, of some 80 million unique beta chains, about 11 million appeared in at least two donors. Measured with immunoSEQ multiplex PCR; TCRdb has only the in-frame clones, and not every one. V and J calls and clone size are copied from that table; D and trimming were computed from the DNA. The data contain about 110,000 clones, about 70% of them singletons.

The chain carries TRBV5-5 and TRBJ2-4, with a tentative D call TRBD2 (5 bases). The sequence was obtained from a woman aged 45-65 years in good health and CMV-seropositive. Sequencing input: PBMCs. The CDR3 protein is CASSFWGSDIQYF. The DNA for the CDR3 is TGTGCCAGCAGCTTCTGGGGTAGCGACATTCAGTACTTC.